The rows below give T cell receptor beta chains drawn from one sample of a study of blood T cell repertoires in COVID-19. The data were produced by immunoSEQ multiplex PCR, yet TCRdb's version contains in-frame clones alone and is incomplete. The sample includes under 200,000 clones, about 80% of them seen just once. Source material: peripheral blood. Receptors were obtained from a human donor with acute or convalescent COVID-19. The donor label of this sample is uncertain. CDR3s include the opening cysteine and the closing phenylalanine or tryptophan. A D gene is named only where the DNA matches it firmly. The size of a clone is reported for some rows only, either as once, few or many, or as a class for expanded clones.

CDR3 DNA: TGCAGTGCTAGAAGAGGGGGCGAGCAGTACTTC
CDR3 protein: CSARRGGEQYF
clone size: .
J gene: TRBJ2-7
V gene: TRBV20-1
D gene: .

CDR3 DNA: TGTGCCAGCAGCCGAGACAGGGACCCTGGAAACACCATATATTTT
CDR3 protein: CASSRDRDPGNTIYF
clone size: .
J gene: TRBJ1-3
V gene: TRBV6-5
D gene: TRBD1

CDR3 DNA: TGTGCCAGCAGTCTAAGGCCGGGACAGGGACTTTACACTGAAGCTTTCTTT
CDR3 protein: CASSLRPGQGLYTEAFF
clone size: .
J gene: TRBJ1-1
V gene: TRBV2
D gene: TRBD1

CDR3 DNA: TGTGCCAGCAGTGAAGAAAGGGGGACAGGGGGCGCCTATGGCTACACCTTC
CDR3 protein: CASSEERGTGGAYGYTF
clone size: .
J gene: TRBJ1-2
V gene: TRBV25-1
D gene: TRBD1

CDR3 DNA: TGTGCCAGTGCGGACAGTTCAAGCTCTGGAAACACCATATATTTT
CDR3 protein: CASADSSSSGNTIYF
clone size: .
J gene: TRBJ1-3
V gene: TRBV19
D gene: .

CDR3 DNA: TGTGCCTGGAGTTCGGGACAGGTGAACTCCTACGAGCAGTACTTC
CDR3 protein: CAWSSGQVNSYEQYF
clone size: .
J gene: TRBJ2-7
V gene: TRBV30
D gene: TRBD1

CDR3 DNA: TGCGCCAGCAGCTTATTACAGGGGGCCTCCTACAATGAGCAGTTCTTC
CDR3 protein: CASSLLQGASYNEQFF
clone size: .
J gene: TRBJ2-1
V gene: TRBV5-1
D gene: TRBD1

CDR3 DNA: TGCGCCAGCAGCCAACGGTGGAGCTCCTACGAGCAGTACTTC
CDR3 protein: CASSQRWSSYEQYF
clone size: .
J gene: TRBJ2-7
V gene: TRBV4-1
D gene: .

CDR3 DNA: TGTGCCAGCAGCGTAGTCGGGGGGCCCTATGGCTACACCTTC
CDR3 protein: CASSVVGGPYGYTF
clone size: once
J gene: TRBJ1-2
V gene: TRBV9
D gene: .

CDR3 DNA: TGTGCCAGCAGTTACTCAGGAGGGAACACAGATACGCAGTATTTT
CDR3 protein: CASSYSGGNTDTQYF
clone size: .
J gene: TRBJ2-3
V gene: TRBV6-6
D gene: .

CDR3 DNA: TGTGCCAGCAGCTTAGCGATCGGGTATAGTAATTCACCCCTCCACTTT
CDR3 protein: CASSLAIGYSNSPLHF
clone size: .
J gene: TRBJ1-6
V gene: TRBV7-9
D gene: .

CDR3 DNA: TGTGCCAGCAGCTCCTCAGGGGCTGAAGCTTTCTTT
CDR3 protein: CASSSSGAEAFF
clone size: .
J gene: TRBJ1-1
V gene: TRBV11-2
D gene: .

CDR3 DNA: TGTGCCAGCTCACCTCAAACAGGGGTTGAGCAGTTCTTC
CDR3 protein: CASSPQTGVEQFF
clone size: .
J gene: TRBJ2-1
V gene: TRBV18
D gene: TRBD1

CDR3 DNA: TGTGCCAGCAGCCGGACCAGGGGCCAAGACACTGAAGCTTTCTTT
CDR3 protein: CASSRTRGQDTEAFF
clone size: .
J gene: TRBJ1-1
V gene: TRBV11-3
D gene: .

CDR3 DNA: TGTGCCTGGAGTTCTTGGGACAGGTACTATGGCTACACCTTC
CDR3 protein: CAWSSWDRYYGYTF
clone size: .
J gene: TRBJ1-2
V gene: TRBV30
D gene: TRBD1

CDR3 DNA: TGCGCCAGCAGCTTGGTGGTCGGGAGCTCGAATACGCAGTATTTT
CDR3 protein: CASSLVVGSSNTQYF
clone size: .
J gene: TRBJ2-3
V gene: TRBV5-1
D gene: .

CDR3 DNA: TGCGCCAGCAGCGCCGGGACAGGGGTCTACACTAATGAAAAACTGTTTTTT
CDR3 protein: CASSAGTGVYTNEKLFF
clone size: .
J gene: TRBJ1-4
V gene: TRBV5-1
D gene: TRBD1

CDR3 DNA: TGTGCCAGCACCCGGACGGGGTTGGACAGGGTGGATATCAACGTCCTGACTTTC
CDR3 protein: CASTRTGLDRVDINVLTF
clone size: .
J gene: TRBJ2-6
V gene: TRBV6-4
D gene: TRBD1

CDR3 DNA: TGTGCCAGTAGTAAGGGGGACATAGGCACAACTAATGAAAAACTGTTTTTT
CDR3 protein: CASSKGDIGTTNEKLFF
clone size: .
J gene: TRBJ1-4
V gene: TRBV19
D gene: .

CDR3 DNA: TGTGCCAGCAGCCCTACAGGGGTAGATACGCAGTATTTT
CDR3 protein: CASSPTGVDTQYF
clone size: .
J gene: TRBJ2-3
V gene: TRBV11-3
D gene: TRBD1

CDR3 DNA: TGTGCCAGCACTCCACTCCAGAACACCGGGGAGCTGTTTTTT
CDR3 protein: CASTPLQNTGELFF
clone size: few
J gene: TRBJ2-2
V gene: TRBV3-1/TRBV3-2
D gene: .

CDR3 DNA: TGTGCAAGTCGCGCCCGGGACAGCTACACTGAAGCTTTCTTT
CDR3 protein: CASRARDSYTEAFF
clone size: .
J gene: TRBJ1-1
V gene: TRBV12-2
D gene: .

CDR3 DNA: TGTGCCAGCAGTTTGGCGGGGACAGGGAACGGGCAGTACTTC
CDR3 protein: CASSLAGTGNGQYF
clone size: .
J gene: TRBJ2-7
V gene: TRBV28
D gene: TRBD1

CDR3 DNA: TGCGCCAGCAGCTTGACGACGGGGGGGACGCTCGAGACCCAGTACTTC
CDR3 protein: CASSLTTGGTLETQYF
clone size: once
J gene: TRBJ2-5
V gene: TRBV5-1
D gene: TRBD2

CDR3 DNA: TGTGCCAGCAGGAGGGACTCACCCTCCTACGAGCAGTACTTC
CDR3 protein: CASRRDSPSYEQYF
clone size: .
J gene: TRBJ2-7
V gene: TRBV27
D gene: .

CDR3 DNA: TGTGCCAGCAGCCAAGTCCTTGAAGCGGGGGGTGGGGAGACCCAGTACTTC
CDR3 protein: CASSQVLEAGGGETQYF
clone size: .
J gene: TRBJ2-5
V gene: TRBV4-2
D gene: TRBD2

CDR3 DNA: TGCGCCAGCAGCTTGGGGACTAGCGGATCCTACGAGCAGTACTTC
CDR3 protein: CASSLGTSGSYEQYF
clone size: .
J gene: TRBJ2-7
V gene: TRBV5-1
D gene: TRBD2

CDR3 DNA: TGTGCCAGCAGCTTGGGACAGGGTACGTCCCCCCTCCACTTT
CDR3 protein: CASSLGQGTSPLHF
clone size: .
J gene: TRBJ1-6
V gene: TRBV5-4
D gene: TRBD1

CDR3 DNA: TGTGCCAGAAGCTTGGATCGGGGGGCAGGGCCCAATCAGCCCCAGCATTTT
CDR3 protein: CARSLDRGAGPNQPQHF
clone size: .
J gene: TRBJ1-5
V gene: TRBV5-3
D gene: .

CDR3 DNA: TGTGCCAGCAGTTTAGGGACACCTTACGAGCAGTACTTC
CDR3 protein: CASSLGTPYEQYF
clone size: .
J gene: TRBJ2-7
V gene: TRBV28
D gene: .

CDR3 DNA: TGTGCCAGCAGTGAAAAGCCTAGCGGGGGGGAGACCCAGTACTTC
CDR3 protein: CASSEKPSGGETQYF
clone size: few
J gene: TRBJ2-5
V gene: TRBV6-1
D gene: TRBD2

CDR3 DNA: TGTGCCAGCCGGCAAATGGCGGCGCTCGAGCAGTACTTC
CDR3 protein: CASRQMAALEQYF
clone size: .
J gene: TRBJ2-7
V gene: TRBV6-5
D gene: .

CDR3 DNA: TGCGCCAGCAACCGGGCCCCGGGGAAAGAGACCCAGTACTTC
CDR3 protein: CASNRAPGKETQYF
clone size: .
J gene: TRBJ2-5
V gene: TRBV10-1
D gene: .